The rows below give T cell receptor beta chains drawn from one sample of a study of CD4 T cells in relation to SARS-CoV-2 and coronaviruses. No antigen is known for these receptors. The repertoire was sequenced with immunoSEQ multiplex PCR; TCRdb's copy has only in-frame clones and lacks some. This table holds over 15,000 clones, roughly 80% found once. Sequencing used CD4+ T cells from PBMCs, cultured in vitro. The receptors originated from a human donor in good health. CDR3s include the opening cysteine and the closing phenylalanine or tryptophan. Fields, in order: V gene, J gene, D gene, CDR3 length, clone size, CDR3 protein, CDR3 DNA. A D gene is named only where the DNA matches it firmly. Clone size is stated in some rows and not others, as once, few, many or a class when expanded.

V gene: TRBV2; J gene: TRBJ1-4; D gene: -; CDR3 length: 15; clone size: -; CDR3 protein: CASSDRQAGGEKLFF; CDR3 DNA: TGTGCCAGCAGTGACCGACAGGCCGGGGGGGAAAAACTGTTTTTT
V gene: TRBV19; J gene: TRBJ2-7; D gene: -; CDR3 length: 14; clone size: -; CDR3 protein: CASSIGPQGNEQYF; CDR3 DNA: TGTGCCAGTAGTATAGGGCCACAGGGTAACGAGCAGTACTTC
V gene: TRBV19; J gene: TRBJ2-5; D gene: -; CDR3 length: 15; clone size: -; CDR3 protein: CASSFSRGAQETQYF; CDR3 DNA: TGTGCCAGTAGTTTCTCCCGGGGGGCCCAAGAGACCCAGTACTTC
V gene: TRBV4-3; J gene: TRBJ1-4; D gene: -; CDR3 length: 14; clone size: -; CDR3 protein: CASSRSSPNEKLFF; CDR3 DNA: TGCGCCAGCAGCCGCTCGTCCCCAAATGAAAAACTGTTTTTT
V gene: TRBV18; J gene: TRBJ2-7; D gene: -; CDR3 length: 15; clone size: once; CDR3 protein: CASSPSGTVSYEQYF; CDR3 DNA: TGTGCCAGCTCACCATCCGGAACTGTGTCCTACGAGCAGTACTTC
V gene: TRBV6-5; J gene: TRBJ2-1; D gene: -; CDR3 length: 14; clone size: -; CDR3 protein: CASSATHSYNEQFF; CDR3 DNA: TGTGCCAGCAGCGCAACCCACTCCTACAATGAGCAGTTCTTC
V gene: TRBV5-1; J gene: TRBJ1-2; D gene: -; CDR3 length: 12; clone size: -; CDR3 protein: CASSPGNYGYTF; CDR3 DNA: TGCGCCAGCAGCCCGGGCAACTATGGCTACACCTTC
V gene: TRBV19; J gene: TRBJ1-1; D gene: -; CDR3 length: 13; clone size: -; CDR3 protein: CASSIRQGTEAFF; CDR3 DNA: TGTGCCAGTAGTATACGTCAGGGCACTGAAGCTTTCTTT
V gene: TRBV19; J gene: TRBJ2-5; D gene: TRBD1; CDR3 length: 15; clone size: -; CDR3 protein: CASSTRTGGGETQYF; CDR3 DNA: TGTGCCAGTAGTACGCGGACAGGGGGAGGAGAGACCCAGTACTTC
V gene: TRBV6-2/TRBV6-3; J gene: TRBJ1-5; D gene: TRBD1; CDR3 length: 15; clone size: once; CDR3 protein: CASSLGQGPDQPQHF; CDR3 DNA: TGTGCCAGCAGCCTCGGACAGGGCCCGGATCAGCCCCAGCATTTT
V gene: TRBV10-3; J gene: TRBJ1-5; D gene: TRBD1; CDR3 length: 15; clone size: -; CDR3 protein: CAISWGQGTNQPQHF; CDR3 DNA: TGTGCCATCAGTTGGGGACAGGGTACAAATCAGCCCCAGCATTTT
V gene: TRBV11-3; J gene: TRBJ2-2; D gene: -; CDR3 length: 18; clone size: once; CDR3 protein: CASSSGTLTGLRTGELFF; CDR3 DNA: TGTGCCAGCAGCTCCGGTACCCTGACAGGACTCAGGACCGGGGAGCTGTTTTTT
V gene: TRBV7-2; J gene: TRBJ2-1; D gene: TRBD2; CDR3 length: 14; clone size: few; CDR3 protein: CASTSSGGHNEQFF; CDR3 DNA: TGTGCCAGCACTTCTAGCGGGGGGCACAATGAGCAGTTCTTC
V gene: TRBV11-2; J gene: TRBJ2-7; D gene: -; CDR3 length: 16; clone size: -; CDR3 protein: CASSSLRRRGSYEQYF; CDR3 DNA: TGTGCCAGCAGCTCCCTACGTCGGCGGGGAAGCTACGAGCAGTACTTC
V gene: TRBV5-1; J gene: TRBJ2-5; D gene: -; CDR3 length: 14; clone size: few; CDR3 protein: CASSLDSGQETQYF; CDR3 DNA: TGCGCCAGCAGCTTGGACAGCGGCCAAGAGACCCAGTACTTC
V gene: TRBV7-9; J gene: TRBJ2-5; D gene: TRBD1; CDR3 length: 13; clone size: -; CDR3 protein: CASSSRTGETQYF; CDR3 DNA: TGTGCCAGCAGCTCTCGGACAGGGGAGACCCAGTACTTC
V gene: TRBV2; J gene: TRBJ2-7; D gene: TRBD1; CDR3 length: 13; clone size: -; CDR3 protein: CASNEGARREQYF; CDR3 DNA: TGTGCCAGCAACGAGGGGGCGCGGCGCGAGCAGTACTTC
V gene: TRBV7-9; J gene: TRBJ1-4; D gene: TRBD1; CDR3 length: 16; clone size: -; CDR3 protein: CASSLLPQGANEKLFF; CDR3 DNA: TGTGCCAGCAGCTTACTTCCACAGGGGGCCAATGAAAAACTGTTTTTT
V gene: TRBV5-5; J gene: TRBJ1-1; D gene: -; CDR3 length: 17; clone size: once; CDR3 protein: CASSLEADSWRNTEAFF; CDR3 DNA: TGTGCCAGCAGCTTGGAGGCCGACAGCTGGAGGAACACTGAAGCTTTCTTT
V gene: TRBV7-2; J gene: TRBJ2-3; D gene: -; CDR3 length: 14; clone size: -; CDR3 protein: CASSKQVTTDTQYF; CDR3 DNA: TGTGCCAGCAGCAAACAGGTGACCACAGATACGCAGTATTTT
V gene: TRBV5-1; J gene: TRBJ2-5; D gene: TRBD2; CDR3 length: 18; clone size: -; CDR3 protein: CASSLGGSSGGLQETQYF; CDR3 DNA: TGCGCCAGCAGCTTGGGGGGTTCAAGCGGGGGACTACAAGAGACCCAGTACTTC
V gene: TRBV7-3; J gene: TRBJ2-5; D gene: TRBD1; CDR3 length: 14; clone size: -; CDR3 protein: CASSVSRDSLTQYF; CDR3 DNA: TGTGCCAGCAGCGTATCCCGGGACAGCCTAACCCAGTACTTC
V gene: TRBV5-1; J gene: TRBJ2-5; D gene: -; CDR3 length: 14; clone size: -; CDR3 protein: CASSLGPGEETQYF; CDR3 DNA: TGCGCCAGCAGCTTGGGGCCAGGGGAAGAGACCCAGTACTTC
V gene: TRBV6-1; J gene: TRBJ1-2; D gene: TRBD1; CDR3 length: 15; clone size: -; CDR3 protein: CASSEGGTGAFGYTF; CDR3 DNA: TGTGCCAGCAGTGAAGGTGGGACAGGGGCGTTTGGCTACACCTTC
V gene: TRBV7-9; J gene: TRBJ2-3; D gene: -; CDR3 length: 14; clone size: once; CDR3 protein: CASSFSHTRDTQYF; CDR3 DNA: TGTGCCAGCAGCTTTAGCCATACCAGAGATACGCAGTATTTT
V gene: TRBV6-5; J gene: TRBJ2-7; D gene: -; CDR3 length: 15; clone size: -; CDR3 protein: CASNPASRGTYEQYF; CDR3 DNA: TGTGCCAGCAACCCAGCGAGTCGGGGGACCTACGAGCAGTACTTC
V gene: TRBV7-3; J gene: TRBJ2-3; D gene: -; CDR3 length: 15; clone size: -; CDR3 protein: CASSLTPRASDTQYF; CDR3 DNA: TGTGCCAGCAGCTTAACCCCCAGGGCATCAGATACGCAGTATTTT
V gene: TRBV7-8; J gene: TRBJ2-7; D gene: -; CDR3 length: 15; clone size: -; CDR3 protein: CASTLEYGSSYEQYF; CDR3 DNA: TGTGCCAGCACCTTAGAGTACGGAAGCTCCTACGAGCAGTACTTC
V gene: TRBV29-1; J gene: TRBJ2-7; D gene: TRBD1; CDR3 length: 12; clone size: -; CDR3 protein: CSVQGASYEQYF; CDR3 DNA: TGCAGCGTTCAGGGGGCTTCCTACGAGCAGTACTTC
V gene: TRBV6-6; J gene: TRBJ1-4; D gene: TRBD1; CDR3 length: 14; clone size: -; CDR3 protein: CASSTRQGNEKLFF; CDR3 DNA: TGTGCCAGCAGCACACGACAGGGGAATGAAAAACTGTTTTTT
V gene: TRBV4-3; J gene: TRBJ1-5; D gene: TRBD1; CDR3 length: 16; clone size: once; CDR3 protein: CASSSRDRGNSQPQHF; CDR3 DNA: TGCGCCAGCAGCTCCCGGGACAGGGGGAATTCTCAGCCCCAGCATTTT
V gene: TRBV12-3/TRBV12-4; J gene: TRBJ2-7; D gene: -; CDR3 length: 13; clone size: -; CDR3 protein: CASSFRLSYEQYF; CDR3 DNA: TGTGCCAGCAGTTTCAGGCTTTCCTACGAGCAGTACTTC
V gene: TRBV6-5; J gene: TRBJ1-1; D gene: TRBD1; CDR3 length: 14; clone size: -; CDR3 protein: CASSYRDSNTEAFF; CDR3 DNA: TGTGCCAGCAGTTATCGGGACAGCAACACTGAAGCTTTCTTT
V gene: TRBV27; J gene: TRBJ2-7; D gene: -; CDR3 length: 15; clone size: -; CDR3 protein: CASSFRQGGSYEQYF; CDR3 DNA: TGTGCCAGCAGTTTTAGGCAGGGTGGGTCCTACGAGCAGTACTTC
V gene: TRBV5-1; J gene: TRBJ2-5; D gene: TRBD1; CDR3 length: 16; clone size: -; CDR3 protein: CASSWDRQGAEETQYF; CDR3 DNA: TGCGCCAGCAGCTGGGACCGACAGGGGGCGGAAGAGACCCAGTACTTC
V gene: TRBV19; J gene: TRBJ1-5; D gene: -; CDR3 length: 15; clone size: -; CDR3 protein: CASRVGLNSNQPQHF; CDR3 DNA: TGTGCCAGTCGGGTAGGGCTAAATAGCAATCAGCCCCAGCATTTT
V gene: TRBV3-1/TRBV3-2; J gene: TRBJ1-5; D gene: -; CDR3 length: 15; clone size: -; CDR3 protein: CASSQDGGFGQPQHF; CDR3 DNA: TGTGCCAGCAGCCAAGATGGGGGATTTGGGCAGCCCCAGCATTTT
V gene: TRBV7-2; J gene: TRBJ2-5; D gene: TRBD2; CDR3 length: 15; clone size: -; CDR3 protein: CASFASGAHQETQYF; CDR3 DNA: TGTGCCAGTTTTGCTAGCGGGGCGCACCAAGAGACCCAGTACTTC
V gene: TRBV7-2; J gene: TRBJ2-3; D gene: -; CDR3 length: 14; clone size: -; CDR3 protein: CASSLDFSTDTQYF; CDR3 DNA: TGTGCCAGCAGCCTTGACTTCAGCACAGATACGCAGTATTTT
V gene: TRBV7-9; J gene: TRBJ2-5; D gene: TRBD2; CDR3 length: 15; clone size: -; CDR3 protein: CASSLDLAVGETQYF; CDR3 DNA: TGTGCCAGCAGCTTAGACCTAGCGGTCGGAGAGACCCAGTACTTC
V gene: TRBV30; J gene: TRBJ1-6; D gene: TRBD1; CDR3 length: 16; clone size: -; CDR3 protein: CACNTGDSSYNSPLHF; CDR3 DNA: TGTGCCTGCAATACAGGGGACTCATCCTATAATTCACCCCTCCACTTT
V gene: TRBV2; J gene: TRBJ1-2; D gene: -; CDR3 length: 14; clone size: -; CDR3 protein: CASSTLSANYGYTF; CDR3 DNA: TGTGCCAGCAGCACACTATCAGCTAACTATGGCTACACCTTC
V gene: TRBV7-3; J gene: TRBJ2-3; D gene: TRBD2; CDR3 length: 15; clone size: -; CDR3 protein: CASSLLAGVADTQYF; CDR3 DNA: TGTGCCAGCAGTTTACTAGCGGGAGTGGCAGATACGCAGTATTTT
V gene: TRBV18; J gene: TRBJ1-1; D gene: -; CDR3 length: 14; clone size: -; CDR3 protein: CASSPRNQNTEAFF; CDR3 DNA: TGTGCCAGCTCACCGCGAAACCAAAACACTGAAGCTTTCTTT
V gene: TRBV5-1; J gene: TRBJ1-2; D gene: -; CDR3 length: 13; clone size: -; CDR3 protein: CASSLGQGGGYTF; CDR3 DNA: TGCGCCAGCAGCTTGGGGCAGGGCGGCGGCTACACCTTC
V gene: TRBV7-2; J gene: TRBJ2-2; D gene: -; CDR3 length: 14; clone size: once; CDR3 protein: CASSRAQRTGELFF; CDR3 DNA: TGTGCCAGCAGCCGCGCGCAGAGGACCGGGGAGCTGTTTTTT
V gene: TRBV28; J gene: TRBJ2-5; D gene: -; CDR3 length: 13; clone size: -; CDR3 protein: CASSTGWKEAQYF; CDR3 DNA: TGTGCCAGCAGTACAGGGTGGAAAGAGGCCCAGTACTTC
V gene: TRBV20-1; J gene: TRBJ2-1; D gene: -; CDR3 length: 11; clone size: -; CDR3 protein: CSARRDDEQFF; CDR3 DNA: TGCAGTGCTAGGAGGGACGATGAGCAGTTCTTC
V gene: TRBV19; J gene: TRBJ1-3; D gene: -; CDR3 length: 16; clone size: few; CDR3 protein: CASSAGQLISGNTIYF; CDR3 DNA: TGTGCCAGTAGCGCCGGACAGCTTATCTCTGGAAACACCATATATTTT
V gene: TRBV6-5; J gene: TRBJ2-5; D gene: -; CDR3 length: 13; clone size: -; CDR3 protein: CASRPVYRETQYF; CDR3 DNA: TGTGCCAGCAGGCCCGTTTACCGGGAGACCCAGTACTTC
V gene: TRBV7-9; J gene: TRBJ1-3; D gene: TRBD1; CDR3 length: 14; clone size: -; CDR3 protein: CASSPTGGGNTIYF; CDR3 DNA: TGTGCCAGCAGCCCGACAGGGGGCGGAAACACCATATATTTT
V gene: TRBV6-1; J gene: TRBJ1-1; D gene: TRBD1; CDR3 length: 17; clone size: -; CDR3 protein: CASSERKQGAQNTEAFF; CDR3 DNA: TGTGCCAGCAGTGAAAGGAAACAGGGGGCACAAAACACTGAAGCTTTCTTT
V gene: TRBV6-1; J gene: TRBJ2-7; D gene: TRBD1; CDR3 length: 14; clone size: -; CDR3 protein: CASSSQGAGYEQYF; CDR3 DNA: TGTGCCAGCAGTTCACAGGGGGCGGGCTACGAGCAGTACTTC
V gene: TRBV6-2/TRBV6-3; J gene: TRBJ2-1; D gene: TRBD2; CDR3 length: 16; clone size: -; CDR3 protein: CASSPLGAGGRNEQFF; CDR3 DNA: TGTGCCAGCAGTCCCCTTGGGGCGGGGGGGAGGAATGAGCAGTTCTTC